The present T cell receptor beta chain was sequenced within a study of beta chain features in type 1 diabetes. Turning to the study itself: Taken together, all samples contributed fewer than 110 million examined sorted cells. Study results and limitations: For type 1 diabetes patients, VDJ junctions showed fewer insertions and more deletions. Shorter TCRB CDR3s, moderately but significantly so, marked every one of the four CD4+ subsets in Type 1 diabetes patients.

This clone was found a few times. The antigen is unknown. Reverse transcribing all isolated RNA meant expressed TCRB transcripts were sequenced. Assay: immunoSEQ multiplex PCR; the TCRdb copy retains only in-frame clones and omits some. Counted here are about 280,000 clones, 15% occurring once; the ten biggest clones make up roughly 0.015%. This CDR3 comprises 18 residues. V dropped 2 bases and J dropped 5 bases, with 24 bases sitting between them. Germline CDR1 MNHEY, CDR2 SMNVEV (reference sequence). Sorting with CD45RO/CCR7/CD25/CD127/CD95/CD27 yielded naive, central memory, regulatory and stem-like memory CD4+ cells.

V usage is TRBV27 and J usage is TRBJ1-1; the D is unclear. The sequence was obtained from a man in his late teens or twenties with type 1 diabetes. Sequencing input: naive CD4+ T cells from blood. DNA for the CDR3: TGTGCCAGCAGTTTACGACCTTTTTTTCGCGGAACCTCGACTGAAGCTTTCTTT. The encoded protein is CASSLRPFFRGTSTEAFF.